This T cell receptor beta chain comes out of a study of T cell responses to AZD1222 COVID-19 vaccine. V lost 0 bases and J lost 0, with 9 bases in between. The CDR3 sequence is 16 residues long. Germline loops: CDR1 LGHNA, CDR2 YSLEER. Only in-frame clones appear in the TCRdb table, and some are missing; sequencing was by immunoSEQ multiplex PCR. The repertoire holds more than 95,000 clones, with approximately 90% as singletons. The gene calls are TRBV4-3 and TRBJ1-3; D gene unclear. This TCR was sampled from an adult in good health. The specimen comprised peripheral blood, sampled on day 0 of AZD1222 vaccination. The CDR3 loop reads CASSQDRVRSGNTIYF. CDR3 coding DNA: TGCGCCAGCAGCCAAGACCGGGTCCGCTCTGGAAACACCATATATTTT.